This T cell receptor beta chain comes out of a study of type 1 regulatory T cells. The overall study: T-allo10 is a Tr1-enriched, alloantigen-specific CD4 T cell product made in vitro.

Each CDR3 protein gets one entry after TCRdb re-called the reads with MiXCR. The repertoire has about 24,000 distinct CDR3 sequences, around half of them found once; the top ten carry around 4.9%. The CDR3 runs to 13 residues. V dropped 1 base and J dropped 8 bases, with 10 bases sitting between them. In germline, CDR1 is SGHDT, CDR2 YYEEEE. As concerns this clonotype: Its cognate antigen is unknown.

This receptor was obtained from a human donor in good health. This sequence joins TRBV5-6 and TRBJ2-1; D not certain. Input material: cultured T cells, either the whole culture or a sorted T cell fraction (not recorded which). Here the CDR3 DNA reads TGTGCCAGCAGCTTGATTCATCGCGATGAGCAGTTCTTC. Translating it yields CASSLIHRDEQFF.